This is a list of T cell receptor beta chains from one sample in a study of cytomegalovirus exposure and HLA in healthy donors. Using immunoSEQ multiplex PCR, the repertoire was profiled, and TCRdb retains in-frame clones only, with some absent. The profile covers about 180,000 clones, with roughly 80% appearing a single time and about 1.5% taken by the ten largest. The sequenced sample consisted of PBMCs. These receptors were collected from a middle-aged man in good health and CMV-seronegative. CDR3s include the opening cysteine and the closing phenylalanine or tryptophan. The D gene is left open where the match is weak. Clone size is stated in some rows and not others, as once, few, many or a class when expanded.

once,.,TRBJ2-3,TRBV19,TGTGCCATCAGTAGCCCGGGCGGGGCCGCAGATACGCAGTATTTT,CAISSPGGAADTQYF
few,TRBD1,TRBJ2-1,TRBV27,TGTGCCAGCAGTTTGAAGGGACAGCGCCTGAGCTCCTACAATGAGCAGTTCTTC,CASSLKGQRLSSYNEQFF
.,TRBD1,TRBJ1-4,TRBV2,TGTGCCAGCAGTGGGGAAGGGGGCGAAAAACTGTTTTTT,CASSGEGGEKLFF
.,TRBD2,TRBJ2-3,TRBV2,TGTGCCAGCTGGCGGGGGGGGGCAGATACGCAGTATTTT,CASWRGGADTQYF
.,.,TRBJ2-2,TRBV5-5,TGTGCCAGCAGCTTGGGAGGCAGATCTGGGGAGCTGTTTTTT,CASSLGGRSGELFF
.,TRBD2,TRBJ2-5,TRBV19,TGTGCCAGTAACCCGGGACTAGGTTTAGAGACCCAGTACTTC,CASNPGLGLETQYF
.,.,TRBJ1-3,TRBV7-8,TGTGCCAGCAGCTTAGTTGCAGGGGCCGTCTCTGGAAACACCATATATTTT,CASSLVAGAVSGNTIYF
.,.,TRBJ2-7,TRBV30,TGTGCCTGGGGACACTTCTACGAGCAGTACTTC,CAWGHFYEQYF
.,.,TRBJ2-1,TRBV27,TGTGCCAGCGGTACAGATGACAGTGAAGGGCAGTTCTTC,CASGTDDSEGQFF
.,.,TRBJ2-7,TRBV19,TGTGCCAGTAGTATCCCGGGATTGCTGGAGCAGTACTTC,CASSIPGLLEQYF
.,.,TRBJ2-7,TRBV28,TGTGCCAGCAGTTTATGGCAGAAAGCCTACGAGCAGTACTTC,CASSLWQKAYEQYF
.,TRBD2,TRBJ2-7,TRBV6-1,TGTGCCAGCCGGTACGGGACTAGCGTTACCTACGAGCAGTACTTC,CASRYGTSVTYEQYF
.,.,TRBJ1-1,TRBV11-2,TGTGCCAGCAGCTTAGGCGACAGACTCCCAACCCCTGAAGCTTTCTTT,CASSLGDRLPTPEAFF
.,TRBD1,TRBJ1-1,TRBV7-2,TGTGCCAGCAGCCTATCGACAGGGACCACTGAAGCTTTCTTT,CASSLSTGTTEAFF
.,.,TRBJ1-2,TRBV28,TGTGCCAGCAGTCAAGGGACAACAGGCTACACCTTC,CASSQGTTGYTF
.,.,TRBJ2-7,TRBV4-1,TGCGCCAGCAGCCAAGGTTTAAGGCCTGGGGCCTACGAGCAGTACTTC,CASSQGLRPGAYEQYF
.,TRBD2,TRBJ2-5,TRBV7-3,TGTGCCAGCAGCTCGACGGGGGGGAAAGAGACCCAGTACTTC,CASSSTGGKETQYF
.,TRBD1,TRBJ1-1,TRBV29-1,TGCAGCGTTTTAGGAGACAGGGGGATGAACACTGAAGCTTTCTTT,CSVLGDRGMNTEAFF
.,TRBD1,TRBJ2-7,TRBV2,TGTGCCAGTACAGGGGATTCCCCCGAGCAGTACTTC,CASTGDSPEQYF
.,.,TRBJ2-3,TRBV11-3,TGTGCCAGCAGCTTCGGGACAGATACGCAGTATTTT,CASSFGTDTQYF
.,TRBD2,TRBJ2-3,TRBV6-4,TGTGCCAGCAGCTACCGTCTAGCGGGAGTTACGTCGGTTGGAGATACGCAGTATTTT,CASSYRLAGVTSVGDTQYF
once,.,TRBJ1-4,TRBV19,TGTGCCAGTAGTACGATTTCCACCGTAGCTAATGAAAAACTGTTTTTT,CASSTISTVANEKLFF
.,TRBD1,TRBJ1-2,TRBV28,TGTGCCAGCAGTTGGACCGGGACAGGGAACTATGGCTACACCTTC,CASSWTGTGNYGYTF
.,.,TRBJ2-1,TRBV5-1,TGCGCCAGCAGCGAGAGGGGGGAGCAGTTCTTC,CASSERGEQFF
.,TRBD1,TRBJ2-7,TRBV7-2,TGTGCCAGCAGCTCAAGGACAGGAACCTACGAGCAGTACTTC,CASSSRTGTYEQYF
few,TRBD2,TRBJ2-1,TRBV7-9,TGTGCCAGCAGCTCCCGGGAGGGTAGCTCCTACAATGAGCAGTTCTTC,CASSSREGSSYNEQFF
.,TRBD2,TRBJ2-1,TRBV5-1,TGCGCCAGCAGCCGCTCGGGACTAGAAGTCAATGAGCAGTTCTTC,CASSRSGLEVNEQFF
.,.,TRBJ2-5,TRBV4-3,TGCGCCAGCAGCCAGACAGTAACACCACAAGAGACCCAGTACTTC,CASSQTVTPQETQYF
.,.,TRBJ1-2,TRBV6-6,TGTGCCAGCCTACCAACGGGGGGCTTTTATGGCTACACCTTC,CASLPTGGFYGYTF
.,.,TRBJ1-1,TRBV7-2,TGTGCCAGCAGCTTCCAGGGTGTACGCAACACTGAAGCTTTCTTT,CASSFQGVRNTEAFF
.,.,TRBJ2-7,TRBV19,TGTGCCACCCAAGGACAGCCTTACGAGCAGTACTTC,CATQGQPYEQYF
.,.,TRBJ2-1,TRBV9,TGTGCCAGCAGCGAAGACAGGAGCTCCTACAATGAGCAGTTCTTC,CASSEDRSSYNEQFF
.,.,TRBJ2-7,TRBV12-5,TGTGCTAGTGGTTTGTCTGGAGGCGAGCAGTACTTC,CASGLSGGEQYF
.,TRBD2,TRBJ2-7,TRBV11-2,TGTGCCAGCAGCTTAGAGGGGGGGGAGTTTAGCGGGAGTCACTCCTACGAGCAGTACTTC,CASSLEGGEFSGSHSYEQYF